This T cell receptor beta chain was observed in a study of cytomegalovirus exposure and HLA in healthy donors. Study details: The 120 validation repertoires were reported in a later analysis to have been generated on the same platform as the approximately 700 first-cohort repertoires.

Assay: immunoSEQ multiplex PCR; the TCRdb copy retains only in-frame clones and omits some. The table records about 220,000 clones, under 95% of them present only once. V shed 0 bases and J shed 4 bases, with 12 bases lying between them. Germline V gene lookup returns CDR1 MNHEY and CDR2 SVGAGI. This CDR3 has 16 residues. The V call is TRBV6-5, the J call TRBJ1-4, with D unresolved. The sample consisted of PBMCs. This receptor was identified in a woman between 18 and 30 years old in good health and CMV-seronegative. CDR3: CASSYSDGRGNEKLFF. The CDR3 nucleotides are TGTGCCAGCAGTTACTCGGACGGTCGGGGTAATGAAAAACTGTTTTTT.